The next 16 T cell receptor beta chains were all read from a single sample in a study of blood T cell repertoires in COVID-19. Generated by immunoSEQ multiplex PCR, the TCRdb table keeps only in-frame clones and is missing some. The table lists some 410,000 clones, roughly 88% of them singletons. Sequenced input: PBMCs or T cells enriched from blood (not recorded which). These receptors came from a woman aged 25 to 39 with acute COVID-19.

The chain combines TRBV6-1 with TRBJ1-4; maybe TRBD1 (6 bases). This CDR3 has 15 residues. The V gene lost 5 bases and the J gene lost 4 bases, with 14 bases spanning the gap. Germline V CDR1 and CDR2: MNHNS, SASEGT. CDR3 nucleotide sequence: TGTGCCAGCAGTTCCGGACAGAGGTATAATGAAAAACTGTTTTTT. Protein product: CASSSGQRYNEKLFF.

This clone has a single count. V usage is TRBV24-1 and J usage is TRBJ2-5; 10 bases agree with TRBD1. V dropped 0 bases and J dropped 4; count of bases not matched to a gene: 7. Germline CDR1 reads KGHDR; CDR2 reads SFDVKD. This CDR3 has 17 residues. The CDR3 sequence: CATSDLRLGQGLETQYF. The CDR3 DNA follows: TGTGCCACCAGTGATTTGCGCCTGGGACAGGGGTTAGAGACCCAGTACTTC.

V and J are TRBV5-5 and TRBJ2-3; 9 positions match TRBD2. The J segment lost 2 bases and the V segment lost 4 bases, leaving 8 bases of the junction unmatched. The CDR3 contains 16 residues. Per germline, CDR1 SGHKS and CDR2 YYEKEE (reference sequence). CDR3 DNA: TGTGCCAGCAGCCTCAGGCGGGGGGGAGACACAGATACGCAGTATTTT. This sequence encodes CASSLRRGGDTDTQYF.

The chain has TRBV18 and TRBJ1-1; TRBD1 matches at 7 bases. After removal of 6 bases from V and 1 base from J, the junction contained 8 bases not matched to a gene. Germline loops: CDR1 KGHSH, CDR2 LQKENI. This CDR3 comprises 15 residues. Here the CDR3 reads CASSQGQVGNTEAFF. Written as DNA, the CDR3 is TGTGCCAGCTCCCAAGGACAGGTTGGGAACACTGAAGCTTTCTTT.

This chain uses TRBV7-2 with TRBJ1-5, with 8 bases fitting TRBD1. CDR3 length: 14 residues. V was clipped by 5 bases and J by 9 bases; unmatched bases: 9. Germline loops: CDR1 SGHTA, CDR2 FQGNSA. The CDR3 here is CASSPGTGEWPQHF. CDR3 bases: TGTGCCAGCAGCCCCGGGACAGGCGAATGGCCCCAGCATTTT.

This chain connects TRBV7-9 to TRBJ1-2; D not certain. The length of the CDR3 is 14 residues. Germline CDR1 and CDR2: SEHNR and FQNEAQ (reference sequence). The V end was cut by 1 base, the J end by 2 bases, with 8 bases between. CDR3 nucleotides: TGTGCCAGCAGCTTAGAGGGAGTGAACTATGGCTACACCTTC. This encodes CASSLEGVNYGYTF.

This chain links TRBV6-2 or TRBV6-3 with TRBJ2-7, with 7 bases fitting TRBD1. V lost 6 bases to trimming and J lost 0 bases; unmatched junction nucleotides: 8. The CDR3 consists of 15 residues. CDR1 MNHEY and CDR2 SVGEGT come from the germline V gene. CDR3 residues: CASSQTGESSYEQYF. CDR3 sequence (DNA): TGTGCCAGCAGCCAAACAGGGGAGAGCTCCTACGAGCAGTACTTC.

The rearrangement uses TRBV10-3 and TRBJ2-7, with 10 nucleotides matching TRBD2. Losses at the gene ends were 2 bases for V and 5 bases for J; bases not matched to a gene: 6. The germline V gene encodes CDR1 ENHRY and CDR2 SYGVKD. The CDR3 runs to 15 residues. Here the CDR3 DNA reads TGTGCCATCAGTGAGGGGTTAGCGGGAGGCCACGAGCAGTACTTC. Translating gives CAISEGLAGGHEQYF.

The V and J genes are TRBV3-1 (or the pseudogene TRBV3-2) and TRBJ1-1; TRBD1 might be the D (6 bases). Germline CDR1 LGHDT, CDR2 YNNKEL (reference sequence). This CDR3 comprises 15 residues. V lost 0 bases to trimming and J lost 7 bases, with 15 bases between them. The CDR3 here is CASSQDRLGGREAFF. In nucleotides, the CDR3 is TGTGCCAGCAGCCAAGACCGTTTAGGGGGACGTGAAGCTTTCTTT.

The V gene is TRBV30, the J gene TRBJ1-1; maybe TRBD1 (5 bases). Between the trimmed V and J ends, which lost 0 bases and 0 bases, there was a span of 23 bases. The CDR3 runs to 19 residues. Germline V lookup: CDR1 GTSNPN, CDR2 SVGIG (reference sequence). CDR3 DNA: TGTGCCTGGAGTGTTCTCCACTTCAGGGAGGATCGAGTGAACACTGAAGCTTTCTTT. Its translation: CAWSVLHFREDRVNTEAFF.

DNA for the CDR3: TGTGCCAGCAGCTCCCGGGGGACCCGCTCCTACAATGAGCAGTTCTTC. This translates into CASSSRGTRSYNEQFF. The chain employs TRBV7-8 and TRBJ2-1; maybe TRBD2 (6 bases). V lost 4 bases to trimming and J lost 0 bases, with 13 bases between them. The CDR3 has 16 amino acids. Looked up from germline, CDR1 is SGHVS and CDR2 is FQNEAQ.

This chain connects TRBV5-6 to TRBJ2-3; D might be TRBD2 (5 bases). This CDR3 has 16 amino acids. Germline CDR1 SGHDT, CDR2 YYEEEE. Trimming cost V 0 bases and J 5 bases, with 16 bases left between them. DNA for the CDR3: TGTGCCAGCAGCTTGGGGAGGACTGGAGTTGGAGATACGCAGTATTTT. Translating it yields CASSLGRTGVGDTQYF.

The genes are TRBV3-1 (or the pseudogene TRBV3-2) and TRBJ2-3; a possible D gene is TRBD2 (5 bases). Per the germline V gene, CDR1 is LGHDT and CDR2 is YNNKEL (reference sequence). This CDR3 comprises 14 residues. V gave up 0 bases and J gave up 1 base, with 5 bases separating them. DNA of the CDR3: TGTGCCAGCAGCCAAGATAGCGGCACAGATACGCAGTATTTT. It specifies CASSQDSGTDTQYF.

J is TRBJ2-5 and V is TRBV18; no clear D. The CDR3 runs to 13 residues. In germline, CDR1 is KGHSH, CDR2 LQKENI. V was cut by 4 bases and J by 1 base, with 7 bases left in between. The CDR3 sequence is CASSLASQETQYF. Here the CDR3 DNA reads TGTGCCAGCTCACTGGCCAGCCAAGAGACCCAGTACTTC.

The chain is built from TRBV7-2 and TRBJ2-5, with D hard to call. V lost 4 bases, J lost 3 bases, and 9 bases lay in between. The germline gives CDR1 SGHTA, CDR2 FQGNSA. The CDR3 consists of 13 residues. The CDR3 sequence is CASSSDGEETQYF. As DNA, the CDR3 is TGTGCCAGCAGCTCCGACGGAGAAGAGACCCAGTACTTC.

The CDR3 DNA sequence: TGTGCCAGCAGCTTACGGGACAGAGAATACAATGAGCAGTTCTTC. Amino acid sequence: CASSLRDREYNEQFF. The chain uses TRBV7-9 and TRBJ2-1; 7 nucleotides agree with TRBD1. The CDR3 covers 15 residues. With V trimmed by 2 bases and J by 4 bases, 5 bases remained unmatched. Germline CDR1 and CDR2: SEHNR and FQNEAQ (reference sequence). Full variable domain (remainder filled in from reference TRBV7-9 and TRBJ2-1): DTGVSQNPRHKITKRGQNVTFRCDPISEHNRLYWYRQTLGQGPEFLTYFQNEAQLEKSRLLSDRFSAERPKGSFSTLEIQRTEQGDSAMYLCASSLRDREYNEQFFGPGTRLTVL.